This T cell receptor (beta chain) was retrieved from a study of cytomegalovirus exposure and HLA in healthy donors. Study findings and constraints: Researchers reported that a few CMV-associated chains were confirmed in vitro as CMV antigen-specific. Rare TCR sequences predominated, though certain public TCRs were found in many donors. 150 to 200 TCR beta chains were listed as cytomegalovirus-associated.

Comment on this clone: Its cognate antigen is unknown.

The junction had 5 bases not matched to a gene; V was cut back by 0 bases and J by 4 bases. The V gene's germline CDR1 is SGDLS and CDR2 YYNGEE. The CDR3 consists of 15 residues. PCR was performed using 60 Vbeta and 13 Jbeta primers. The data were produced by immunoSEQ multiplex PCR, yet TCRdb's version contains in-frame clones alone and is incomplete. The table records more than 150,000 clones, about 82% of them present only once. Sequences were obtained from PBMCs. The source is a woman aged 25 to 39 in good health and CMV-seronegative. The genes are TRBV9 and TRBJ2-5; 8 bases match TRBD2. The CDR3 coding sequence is TGTGCCAGCAGCGTAGGGGCACTAGCGGCAGAGACCCAGTACTTC. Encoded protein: CASSVGALAAETQYF.